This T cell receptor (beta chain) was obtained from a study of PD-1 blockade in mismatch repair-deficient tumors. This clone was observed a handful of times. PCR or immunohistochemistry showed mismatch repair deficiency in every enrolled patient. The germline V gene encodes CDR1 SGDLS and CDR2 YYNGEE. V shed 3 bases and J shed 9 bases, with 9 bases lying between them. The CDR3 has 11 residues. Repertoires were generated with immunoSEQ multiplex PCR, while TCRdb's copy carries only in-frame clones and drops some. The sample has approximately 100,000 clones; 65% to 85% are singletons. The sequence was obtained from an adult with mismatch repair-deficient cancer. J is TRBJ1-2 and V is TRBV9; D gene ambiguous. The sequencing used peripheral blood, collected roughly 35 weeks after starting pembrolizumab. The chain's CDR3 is CASSAAGSYTF. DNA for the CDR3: TGTGCCAGCAGCGCAGCGGGGAGCTACACCTTC. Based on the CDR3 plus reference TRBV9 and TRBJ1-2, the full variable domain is DSGVTQTPKHLITATGQRVTLRCSPRSGDLSVYWYQQSLDQGLQFLIQYYNGEERAKGNILERFSAQQFPDLHSELNLSSLELGDSALYFCASSAAGSYTFGSGTRLTVV.